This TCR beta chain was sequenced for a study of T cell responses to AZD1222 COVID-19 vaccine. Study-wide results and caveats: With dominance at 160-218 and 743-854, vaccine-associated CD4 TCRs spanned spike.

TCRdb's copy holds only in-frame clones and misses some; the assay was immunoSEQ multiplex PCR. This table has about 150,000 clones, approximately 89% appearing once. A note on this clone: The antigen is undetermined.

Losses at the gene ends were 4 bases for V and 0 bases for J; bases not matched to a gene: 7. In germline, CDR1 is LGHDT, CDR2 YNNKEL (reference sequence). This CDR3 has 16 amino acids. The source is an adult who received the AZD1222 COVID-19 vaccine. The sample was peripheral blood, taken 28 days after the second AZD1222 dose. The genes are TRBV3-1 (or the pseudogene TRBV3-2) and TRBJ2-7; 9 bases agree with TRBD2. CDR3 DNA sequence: TGTGCCAGCAGCCCGTCGGGACTAGCCCTCTCCTACGAGCAGTACTTC. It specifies CASSPSGLALSYEQYF.